The 20 T cell receptor beta chains in this list originate from one sample, sequenced in a study of T cells after yellow fever vaccination. TCRdb reanalysed the 5' RACE reads using MiXCR and keeps one entry per CDR3 protein. This sample has fewer than 350,000 distinct CDR3 sequences, with about 8.7% found just once. Specimen: PBMCs, collected on the day of the first yellow fever vaccination. These TCRs come from a man between 18 and 29 years old who received the YFV17D yellow fever vaccine.

The V call is TRBV12-3 or TRBV12-4, the J call TRBJ2-1; TRBD2 matches at 8 bases. V lost 6 bases, J lost 2 bases, and 6 bases stayed unmatched. This CDR3 contains 15 residues. CDR3 DNA sequence: TGTGCCAGCAGACCCAGCGGGGGCCCCTACAATGAGCAGTTCTTC. It specifies CASRPSGGPYNEQFF.

The sample holds a few counts of this clonotype. The rearrangement joins TRBV19 to TRBJ1-1, with a tentative D call TRBD1 (6 bases). Trimming stripped 4 bases from V and 4 bases from J, with 16 bases between. The length of the CDR3 is 15 residues. CDR1 and CDR2 (germline): LNHDA, SQIVND (reference sequence). The CDR3 DNA follows: TGTGCCAGTAGTAGAACTCTGGCCAGGGGCACTGAAGCTTTCTTT. Translated: CASSRTLARGTEAFF.

This clonotype was detected only a few times. The CDR3 loop reads CASSSTGGSGNTIYF. The CDR3 coding sequence is TGTGCCAGCAGTTCGACAGGGGGCTCTGGAAACACCATATATTTT. V and J are TRBV6-5 and TRBJ1-3, with 9 bases that match TRBD1. In germline, CDR1 is MNHEY, CDR2 SVGAGI. This CDR3 is 15 amino acids long. The V and J ends lost 4 bases and 0 bases, in that order; junction bases with no gene match: 1.

This clonotype was picked up a small number of times. This chain uses TRBV12-3 or TRBV12-4 with TRBJ2-7; D not resolved. Trimming pared 6 bases from V and 8 bases from J, leaving 14 bases between. The CDR3 has 12 residues. The CDR3 region is CASSVGVGKQYF. CDR3 in DNA: TGTGCCAGCAGCGTTGGGGTTGGGAAGCAGTACTTC.

The chain joins TRBV12-3 or TRBV12-4 to TRBJ2-1, with TRBD2 matching 9 bases. CDR3 length: 14 amino acids. V was pared by 5 bases and J by 5 bases, with 4 bases of the junction left unmatched. The CDR3 coding sequence is TGTGCCAGCAGTCCGACTAGCGGTAACAATGAGCAGTTCTTC. This encodes CASSPTSGNNEQFF.

CDR3 loop: CASSNPSGVYNEQFF. The CDR3 DNA sequence: TGTGCCAGCAGTAACCCTAGCGGGGTGTACAATGAGCAGTTCTTC. This chain links TRBV6-5 with TRBJ2-1; the match to TRBD2 covers 9 bases. Germline-derived CDR1 and CDR2 are MNHEY and SVGAGI. CDR3 length: 15 amino acids. The V gene end was trimmed by 5 bases and the J gene end by 4 bases; junction bases not matched to a gene: 6.

This clonotype turned up a few times. J is TRBJ2-7 and V is TRBV20-1, with 8 nucleotides matching TRBD1. Germline trimming cut 6 bases from V and 0 bases from J; bases unmatched to any gene: 19. Germline V gives CDR1 DFQATT, CDR2 SNEGSKA (reference sequence). This CDR3 contains 18 residues. The CDR3 reads CSALPLGQGISSSYEQYV. CDR3 nucleotide sequence: TGCAGTGCCCTACCGCTCGGACAGGGCATATCCAGCTCCTACGAGCAGTACGTC.

A few counts support this clonotype. The chain recombines TRBV7-2 with TRBJ2-3; D uncertain. The CDR3 extends over 16 amino acids. V was cut by 5 bases and J by 0 bases, with 15 bases left in between. CDR1 is SGHTA and CDR2 is FQGNSA in the germline V gene. The CDR3 spells CASSPSGVGSTDTQYF. The CDR3 region has the DNA TGTGCCAGCAGCCCATCCGGTGTGGGGAGCACAGATACGCAGTATTTT.

This clonotype appeared a few times. The V gene is TRBV7-2, the J gene TRBJ1-5, with D tentatively TRBD1 (5 bases). V lost 0 bases and J lost 2, with 20 bases in between. The germline V gene has CDR1 SGHTA and CDR2 FQGNSA. This CDR3 contains 19 residues. In DNA form, the CDR3 reads TGTGCCAGCAGCTTAGCCCGCGGTTCGGGGGGAGTGCGCAATCAGCCCCAGCATTTT. Protein sequence: CASSLARGSGGVRNQPQHF. The full variable domain, in which reference TRBV7-2 and TRBJ1-5 provide the parts outside the CDR3, is GAGVSQSPSNKVTEKGKDVELRCDPISGHTALYWYRQSLGQGLEFLIYFQGNSAPDKSGLPSDRFSAERTGGSVSTLTIQRTQQEDSAVYLCASSLARGSGGVRNQPQHFGDGTRLSIL.

This clonotype came up a few times. The V and J genes are TRBV5-1 and TRBJ2-5; D unresolved. V shed 3 bases and J shed 2 bases, with 14 bases lying between them. The CDR3 is 15 amino acids. Germline V gives CDR1 SGHRS, CDR2 YFSETQ. For the CDR3, the DNA is TGCGCCAGCAGCTCGCAACCACCCGAACAAGAGACCCAGTACTTC. Translation gives CASSSQPPEQETQYF. The full variable domain, in which reference TRBV5-1 and TRBJ2-5 provide the parts outside the CDR3, is KAGVTQTPRYLIKTRGQQVTLSCSPISGHRSVSWYQQTPGQGLQFLFEYFSETQRNKGNFPGRFSGRQFSNSRSEMNVSTLELGDSALYLCASSSQPPEQETQYFGPGTRLLVL.

The chain recombines TRBV12-3 or TRBV12-4 with TRBJ2-5, with 11 bases lining up with TRBD2. This CDR3 comprises 16 residues. V trimming: 0 bases; J trimming: 5 bases; junction bases outside the gene matches: 5. CDR3 in DNA: TGTGCCAGCAGTTTAGCGTGGCTAGCGGGGGGTGAGACCCAGTACTTC. This encodes CASSLAWLAGGETQYF.

The genes are TRBV20-1 and TRBJ1-1; D is unresolved. Between the trimmed V and J ends, which lost 0 bases and 0 bases, there was a span of 11 bases. The germline CDR1 and CDR2 sequences are DFQATT and SNEGSKA (reference sequence). This CDR3 contains 15 residues. The CDR3: CSARDGREMNTEAFF. CDR3 coding DNA: TGCAGTGCTAGAGATGGAAGGGAAATGAACACTGAAGCTTTCTTT.

The gene calls are TRBV4-1 and TRBJ1-2; weak D call: TRBD1 (5 bases). Germline-derived CDR1 and CDR2 are MGHRA and YSYEKL. This CDR3 region has 16 residues. Trimming took off 3 bases at V and 5 bases at J, with 19 bases between the two ends. CDR3 amino acids: CASSHPGAGREYGYTF. The CDR3 DNA is TGCGCCAGCAGCCATCCCGGGGCGGGCAGAGAGTATGGCTACACCTTC.

This rearrangement joins TRBV9 to TRBJ2-3; 10 nucleotides align to TRBD2. The ends lost 3 bases at V and 6 bases at J; junction bases unmatched: 10. CDR1 and CDR2 from the germline V gene are SGDLS and YYNGEE. The CDR3 is 16 residues long. The CDR3 loop is CASSARGSGGRDTQYF. The CDR3 DNA sequence: TGTGCCAGCAGCGCCCGAGGTAGCGGGGGGCGTGATACGCAGTATTTT.

J is TRBJ2-3 and V is TRBV10-1; tentatively, D is TRBD1 (6 bases). Germline CDR1 WNHNN, CDR2 SYGVQD (reference sequence). The V end was cut by 6 bases, the J end by 0 bases, with 13 bases between. The CDR3 has 15 residues. The CDR3 DNA reads as TGCGCCAGCAGACCCGGGACATATAGCACAGATACGCAGTATTTT. Protein product: CASRPGTYSTDTQYF.

This clonotype appeared a few times. The gene calls are TRBV20-1 and TRBJ2-7; 13 positions agree with TRBD2. Trimming removed 6 bases from V and 3 bases from J; junction bases left unmatched: 8. Germline V gene data show CDR1 as DFQATT and CDR2 as SNEGSKA (reference sequence). The CDR3 length is 15 residues. The CDR3 is CSASQGTSGDYEQYF. CDR3 DNA sequence: TGCAGTGCCTCTCAAGGGACTAGCGGGGACTACGAGCAGTACTTC.

The rearrangement links TRBV4-2 to TRBJ2-5, with 10 bases fitting TRBD2. From germline, CDR1 is LGHNA and CDR2 YNFKEQ. The CDR3 is 15 residues long. V lost 1 base to trimming and J lost 5 bases; unmatched junction nucleotides: 4. CDR3 loop: CASSQGAGGIETQYF. CDR3 sequence (DNA): TGTGCCAGCAGCCAAGGAGCGGGGGGGATTGAGACCCAGTACTTC.

This clonotype was counted a few times. The junction does not match germline at one end; this may be a read error. The V gene is TRBV9, the J gene TRBJ2-1, with D possibly matching TRBD1 (5 bases). The germline gives CDR1 SGDLS, CDR2 YYNGEE. This CDR3 is built from 15 residues. The CDR3 is CASSSLEDTYHEQFF. Written as DNA, the CDR3 is TGTGCCAGCAGCAGCTTAGAGGACACCTACCATGAGCAGTTCTTC.

This clonotype was counted ten times or more. The V gene is TRBV20-1, the J gene TRBJ2-5; TRBD2 agrees at 7 bases. The V and J ends lost 3 bases and 2 bases, in that order; junction bases with no gene match: 6. The V gene's germline CDR1 is DFQATT and CDR2 SNEGSKA (reference sequence). The length of the CDR3 is 14 residues. The CDR3 sequence is CSARVGGLQETQYF. The CDR3 region has the DNA TGCAGTGCTAGGGTGGGGGGGTTACAAGAGACCCAGTACTTC.

On this clonotype itself: One end of the junction fails to match germline, which may point to a read error. The rearrangement joins TRBV4-1 to TRBJ2-7; 7 nucleotides align to TRBD1. Germline CDR1 and CDR2: MGHRA and YSYEKL. The CDR3 totals 12 residues. CDR3 residues: CASSHTGQLPDF. CDR3 in DNA: TGCGCCAGCAGCCATACGGGACAGTTACCAGACTTC.